The clone carrying this T cell receptor (beta chain) was observed a handful of times. This sample is part of a study of blood T cells in healthy people across ages. Primers used in a second PCR of roughly 6 to 11 cycles were a sample-barcoded 5' primer and a J-beta primer mix. MiXCR, applied by TCRdb to the 5' RACE reads, yields one record per CDR3 protein. The sample has 750,000 to 950,000 distinct CDR3 sequences; roughly 28% are singletons. This sample also belongs to another study, concerning T cells of mothers and their children. According to that study: A second PCR was performed with the M1S primer. This primer added sample barcodes and 2-4 random nucleotides. Microchimeric T cell clones that persisted were not detected.

Material for sequencing was blood. The receptor was derived from a woman aged 40 to 50 in good health.

CDR3 nucleotides: TGTGCCAGCAGCCGACAGGGAATCGCTGAAGCTTTCTTT. Protein sequence: CASSRQGIAEAFF. The gene calls are TRBV5-6 and TRBJ1-1; TRBD1 matches at 7 bases. V lost 4 bases and J lost 6; bases outside the gene matches: 6. Germline V gives CDR1 SGHDT, CDR2 YYEEEE. The CDR3 contains 13 residues.